This entry features one T cell receptor (beta chain) sequence. Libraries were prepared by immunoSEQ multiplex PCR; TCRdb keeps only in-frame clonotypes and omits some of them. The sample records roughly 59,000 clones, 93% being singletons. This entry belongs to a study of T cell changes during pregnancy in multiple sclerosis. Germline-derived CDR1 and CDR2 are MNHEY and SMNVEV (reference sequence). The CDR3 is 14 amino acids. The germline V and J ends were trimmed by 9 bases and 4 bases, with 17 bases remaining between them. The sample in question was CD4+ T cells from peripheral blood mononuclear cells, obtained before pregnancy. The source of this sequence is a female donor with multiple sclerosis, enrolled in a pregnancy study. The rearrangement uses TRBV27 and TRBJ2-3; D possibly corresponds to TRBD1 (7 bases). The CDR3 loop is CASSFQGGADTQYF. The CDR3 DNA is TGTGCCAGTTCCTTCCAGGGGGGCGCAGATACGCAGTATTTT.